Sequencing of this TCR beta chain was carried out in a study of OX40 agonist ivuxolimab in advanced cancers. The overall study: Patients enrolled in dose escalation were diagnosed with hepatocellular carcinoma, melanoma, renal cell or head and neck cancer.

Overall study findings and caveats: CD8+ T cells were the subset that, on average, had more expanded clones than CD4+. No determination was made of the antigen specificity of the expanded peripheral T cells.

Regarding this clone: The target antigen is unknown.

Sequencing used immunoSEQ multiplex PCR; TCRdb keeps in-frame clones, though not all of them. The repertoire holds more than 65,000 clones, with less than 90% as singletons. Trimming cost V 6 bases and J 5 bases; bases outside gene matches: 7. CDR1 and CDR2 (germline): ENHRY, SYGVKD. This CDR3 has 15 amino acids. The starting material was CD4+ or CD8+ T cells sorted from blood, obtained in a trial of the OX40 agonist ivuxolimab. This clonotype originated in an adult with an advanced solid tumor such as melanoma, head and neck, liver or kidney cancer. The chain has TRBV10-3 and TRBJ2-5; TRBD2 matches 12 bases. The CDR3 DNA reads as TGTGCCATCAGCCTTACTAGCGGGGGGCCCGAGACCCAGTACTTC. Protein sequence: CAISLTSGGPETQYF.